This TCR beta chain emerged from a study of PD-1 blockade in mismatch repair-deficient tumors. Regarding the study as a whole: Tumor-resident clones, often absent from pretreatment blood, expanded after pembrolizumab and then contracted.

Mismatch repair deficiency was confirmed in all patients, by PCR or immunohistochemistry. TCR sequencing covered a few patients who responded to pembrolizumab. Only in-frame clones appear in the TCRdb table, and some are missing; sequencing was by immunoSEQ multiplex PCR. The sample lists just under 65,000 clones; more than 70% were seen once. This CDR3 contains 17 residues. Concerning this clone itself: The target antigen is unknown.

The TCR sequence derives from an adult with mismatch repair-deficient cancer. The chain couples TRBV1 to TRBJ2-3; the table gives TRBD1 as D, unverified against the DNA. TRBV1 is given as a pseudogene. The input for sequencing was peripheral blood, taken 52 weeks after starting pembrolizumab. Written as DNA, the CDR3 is TGCACCAGCAGCCATTACAAGTGGGCTATCAGCACAGATACGCAGTATTTT. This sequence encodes CTSSHYKWAISTDTQYF.